The entry below gives a single TCR beta chain sequence along with its context. Germline V gives CDR1 MRHNA, CDR2 SNTAGT. CDR3 length equals 16 residues. With V trimmed by 6 bases and J by 2 bases, 6 bases remained unmatched. This sample is drawn from a study of shared T cell receptors in the human thymus. Produced via immunoSEQ multiplex PCR; TCRdb's table is partial and in-frame only. The top ten clones hold roughly 0.013% of a sample with roughly 500,000 clones, around three quarters of them seen once. The same data also went into a second study, on human thymus T cells. That investigation notes: Serving as donors were healthy Finnish infants, each of whom was having open corrective surgery for congenital heart defects. Resections were taken during corrective heart surgery, and the thymus tissue came from these. There appeared to be biased usage of V and J genes in thymic and blood repertoires.

The rearrangement links TRBV6-4 to TRBJ1-4; 10 bases agree with TRBD1. This clonotype originated in a boy under two years old with a congenital heart defect. Sequenced: thymocytes. The CDR3 nucleotides are TGTGCCAGCAGCGCGACAGGGGGCCCGACTAATGAAAAACTGTTTTTT. Encoded protein: CASSATGGPTNEKLFF.